This is a list of T cell receptor beta chains from one sample in a study of blood T cell repertoires in COVID-19. Sequencing was performed with immunoSEQ multiplex PCR; in TCRdb, only in-frame clones are kept and a portion is missing. The table includes some 300,000 clones, approximately 88% detected once. The material sequenced was PBMCs or T cells enriched from blood (not recorded which). The receptors were gathered from a woman in her 30s who had recovered from COVID-19. CDR3s include the opening cysteine and the closing phenylalanine or tryptophan. The D gene is left open where the match is weak. Expanded clones are given a class, and other clones once, few, many or no size at all.

J: TRBJ1-6
D: .
size: .
V: TRBV6-5
CDR3: CASQDWTEVSPLHF
DNA: TGTGCCAGCCAGGACTGGACAGAAGTTTCACCCCTCCACTTT

J: TRBJ1-4
D: TRBD1
size: .
V: TRBV7-9
CDR3: CASSPGQGTNEKLFF
DNA: TGTGCCAGCAGCCCAGGACAGGGAACTAATGAAAAACTGTTTTTT

J: TRBJ2-2
D: TRBD2
size: .
V: TRBV27
CDR3: CASSFLGGGGTGELFF
DNA: TGTGCCAGCAGTTTTCTCGGCGGGGGGGGCACCGGGGAGCTGTTTTTT

J: TRBJ2-7
D: TRBD2
size: .
V: TRBV6-5
CDR3: CASSYGTIGFEQYF
DNA: TGTGCCAGCAGTTACGGGACTATAGGCTTCGAGCAGTACTTC

J: TRBJ2-5
D: TRBD2
size: .
V: TRBV2
CDR3: CASSARDYKETQYF
DNA: TGTGCCAGCAGCGCCCGGGACTACAAAGAGACCCAGTACTTC

J: TRBJ2-3
D: .
size: .
V: TRBV20-1
CDR3: CSASHPDRGLGDTQYF
DNA: TGCAGTGCTAGTCACCCCGACCGCGGGTTGGGAGATACGCAGTATTTT

J: TRBJ2-4
D: .
size: .
V: TRBV5-4
CDR3: CASSLRGAQVVDIQYF
DNA: TGTGCCAGCAGCTTGCGGGGGGCGCAGGTAGTGGACATTCAGTACTTC

J: TRBJ2-3
D: TRBD2
size: .
V: TRBV7-2
CDR3: CASSLRRGAPDTQYF
DNA: TGTGCCAGCAGCTTAAGGCGGGGGGCACCGGATACGCAGTATTTT

J: TRBJ2-1
D: TRBD2
size: .
V: TRBV6-2/TRBV6-3
CDR3: CASSYITGTSANEQFF
DNA: TGTGCCAGCAGTTACATAACCGGGACTAGCGCCAATGAGCAGTTCTTC

J: TRBJ2-5
D: TRBD2
size: .
V: TRBV3-1/TRBV3-2
CDR3: CASSRRGEETQYF
DNA: TGTGCCAGCAGCCGACGGGGGGAGGAGACCCAGTACTTC

J: TRBJ1-1
D: TRBD1
size: .
V: TRBV5-4
CDR3: CASSLGGTGPENTEAFF
DNA: TGTGCCAGCAGCTTGGGGGGGACAGGGCCTGAAAACACTGAAGCTTTCTTT

J: TRBJ2-4
D: .
size: .
V: TRBV28
CDR3: CASSLAGIAKNIQYF
DNA: TGTGCCAGCAGTTTGGCGGGTATAGCCAAAAACATTCAGTACTTC

J: TRBJ1-3
D: TRBD1
size: few
V: TRBV28
CDR3: CASSLGRGDGNTIYF
DNA: TGTGCCAGCAGTTTAGGCAGGGGGGATGGAAACACCATATATTTT

J: TRBJ2-1
D: .
size: .
V: TRBV5-6
CDR3: CASSLASSFWNEQFF
DNA: TGTGCCAGCAGCCTTGCGTCCTCCTTTTGGAATGAGCAGTTCTTC